This T cell receptor (beta chain) was obtained from a study of graft-versus-host responses after intestinal transplantation (dated by TCRdb to the early 2020s). Background on the whole study: Multivisceral, liver-intestinal, or isolated intestinal transplants were received by the recipients. Every recipient was given anti-thymocyte globulin induction, then maintenance tacrolimus and steroids for approximately 3 years. Donor T cell macrochimerism was defined as a peak of at least 4% donor T cells among recipient peripheral blood mononuclear cells. Instead of going to the commercial service, samples from a few later patients were sequenced in-house on an Illumina MiSeq and processed with MiXCR. Alloreactive clones were identified by sequencing pre-transplant mixed lymphocyte reaction products and comparing these products with unstimulated pre-transplant donor and recipient T cells. Of the roughly 23 intestinal transplant recipients enrolled in the cohort, one of whom was a retransplant, a few patients without pretransplant specimens were excluded. Bulk TCR-beta CDR3 sequencing was used to track graft-versus-host and host-versus-graft alloreactive T cell clones in the graft, circulation and bone marrow after intestinal transplantation.

Library generation was performed with the immunoSEQ multiplex PCR assay. In most patients, genomic DNA was isolated using the Qiagen DNeasy Blood and Tissue Kit and sent frozen to Adaptive Biotechnologies for TCR sequencing. For most patients, genomic DNA was subjected to high-throughput TCR-beta CDR3 sequencing by Adaptive Biotechnologies. Processing in the source paper ran as follows. TCR sequencing data were retrieved from Adaptive's ImmunoSEQ software for 18 patients, whereas a few other patients were processed with MiXCR and VDJtools. CD4 versus CD8 sorting errors were corrected by removing sequences found in both subsets at a frequency ratio below 5:1. CDR3 nucleotide sequences shared between donor and recipient were removed because their origin could not be assigned. Alloreactive clones required at least 2-fold expansion over unstimulated cells and minimum CFSE-low frequency of 0.002% (template counts) or 0.001% (read counts). Clones detected in sequenced pre-transplant spleen, lymph node, or MLR CFSE-low populations of the donor or recipient were defined as mappable. The cumulative frequency of alloreactive clones was calculated as a percentage of all sequences, weighted by copy number. TCRdb took over this immuneACCESS table, retaining in-frame rearrangements with V and J assigned. Such tables are incomplete; in checked studies, under half of the missing clones stem from an unresolved V gene, and the remainder is unexplained. That table gives V, J and clone size, and the DNA gave D and trimming. Counted in this sample were under 7,500 clones; around 26% of them appeared once. The top ten constitute approximately 4.9% of the sample.

From a lookup of the germline V gene, CDR1 and CDR2 are MNHNS and SASEGT. Taken from cysteine to phenylalanine, the CDR3 has 17 residues. The DNA shown is the 51-base CDR3, in frame from base 1. V gives up 0 bases and J gives up 3 bases, and the segment between their germline ends measures 15 bases. The label giving this sample's time point can be read as: cells obtained before transplantation from donor or recipient. Mixed lymphocyte reactions plated some 200,000 CFSE-labeled pre-transplant responders with some 200,000 irradiated violet-dye-labeled stimulators and were cultured for six to seven days. After the mixed lymphocyte reaction, proliferating CD3+CD4+CFSE-low and CD3+CD8+CFSE-low responder cells were FACS-sorted on a BD Influx sorter. There are a few counts of this clone. Within one base of it there is no much larger clone, and no base qualities were kept. Results and caveats for the whole study, not just this receptor: Peak levels of circulating GvH clones were associated with declines in HvG clones early after transplant. GvH clones were found in recipient bone marrow, and some of the GvH clones appeared earlier in ileal mucosa or blood, which is consistent with an intestinal mucosal origin. The relatively low number and heterogeneity of intestinal transplant patients limited the conclusions. In patients with donor T cell macrochimerism, the allografts had high GvH to HvG T cell clonal ratios.

The material was alloreactive CD4+ T cells from a mixed lymphocyte reaction culture, obtained before intestinal transplant. The label giving this sample's cell subset or site can be read as: CFSE-low proliferating T cells sorted from roughly six-day pre-transplant mixed lymphocyte reaction (GvH or HvG direction). This TCR was sampled from a human patient who received an intestinal transplant. Recombination connected TRBV6-1 to TRBJ1-5; the D gene remains uncertain. At the DNA level, the sequence is TGTGCCAGCAGTGAAGCGTATCGCCCACTTCACAATCAGCCCCAGCATTTT. It encodes CASSEAYRPLHNQPQHF.